The T cell receptor beta chain under discussion was sequenced for a study of identical twins. Template switching added a universal primer binding site, and final cDNA carried unique molecular identifiers. Each CDR3 protein is one row after TCRdb ran MiXCR on the 5' RACE reads. Found here are 700,000 or so distinct CDR3 sequences, 21% of them singletons; the top ten hold about 4.5%. This CDR3 contains 14 residues. The V and J ends lost 1 base and 0 bases respectively, with 4 bases between them. The germline gives CDR1 SGHTA, CDR2 FQGNSA. In addition, the sample was reused for a study of T cells expressing NK-cell markers.

The sequence was collected from a woman aged 18-35 years in good health. The specimen was PBMCs. The chain joins TRBV7-2 to TRBJ2-1; unclear D gene. This CDR3 is CASSLVDSYNEQFF. The CDR3 bases are TGTGCCAGCAGCTTAGTCGACTCCTACAATGAGCAGTTCTTC. Based on the CDR3 plus reference TRBV7-2 and TRBJ2-1, the full variable domain is GAGVSQSPSNKVTEKGKDVELRCDPISGHTALYWYRQSLGQGLEFLIYFQGNSAPDKSGLPSDRFSAERTGGSVSTLTIQRTQQEDSAVYLCASSLVDSYNEQFFGPGTRLTVL.